This T cell receptor (beta chain) was profiled in a study of cytomegalovirus exposure and HLA in healthy donors. Study-wide results and limits: The study put 150 or so TCR beta chains on its list as cytomegalovirus-associated. For cytomegalovirus status, the classifier reportedly gave diagnoses with high specificity and sensitivity. Rare TCR sequences dominated, though some public TCRs recurred in many donors.

CDR1 MDHEN and CDR2 SYDVKM come from the germline V gene. The V gene end was trimmed by 7 bases and the J gene end by 5 bases; junction bases not matched to a gene: 6. This CDR3 contains 13 residues. Method: immunoSEQ multiplex PCR; TCRdb's copy keeps in-frame clones and lacks some. The repertoire holds 300,000 to 400,000 clones, more than 80% seen once, with under 0.95% in the top ten. The validation cohort, a group of 90 to 150 subjects, included the donors and was separate from the roughly 720-subject first cohort. Of note for this clone: Its antigen is still unknown.

The sequencing sample was made of PBMCs. This receptor was identified in a woman aged 18-30 years in good health and CMV-seronegative. V usage is TRBV28 and J usage is TRBJ2-7, with 9 bases that match TRBD2. DNA of the CDR3: TGTGCCAGCAAAGGCGGGAGGGCCAACGAGCAGTACTTC. Amino acid sequence: CASKGGRANEQYF.